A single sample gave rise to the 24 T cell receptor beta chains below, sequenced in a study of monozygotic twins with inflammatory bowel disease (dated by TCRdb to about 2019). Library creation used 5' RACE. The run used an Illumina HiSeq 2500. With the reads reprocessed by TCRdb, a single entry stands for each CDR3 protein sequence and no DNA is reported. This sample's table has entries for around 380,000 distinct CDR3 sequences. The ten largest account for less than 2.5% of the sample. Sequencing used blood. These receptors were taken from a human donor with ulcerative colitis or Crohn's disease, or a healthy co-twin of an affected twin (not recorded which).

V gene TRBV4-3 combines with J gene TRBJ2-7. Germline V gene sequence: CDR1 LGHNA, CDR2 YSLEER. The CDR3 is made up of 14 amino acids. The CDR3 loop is CASSQIEGAPEQYF.

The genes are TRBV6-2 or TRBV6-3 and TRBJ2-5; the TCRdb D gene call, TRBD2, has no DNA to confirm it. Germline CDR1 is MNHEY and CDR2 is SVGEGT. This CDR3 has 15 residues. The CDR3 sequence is CASSPLGGAAETQYF.

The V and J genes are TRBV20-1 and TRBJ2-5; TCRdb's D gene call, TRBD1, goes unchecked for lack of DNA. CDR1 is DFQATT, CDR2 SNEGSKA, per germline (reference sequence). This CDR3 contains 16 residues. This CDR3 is CSARDIATGGGETQYF.

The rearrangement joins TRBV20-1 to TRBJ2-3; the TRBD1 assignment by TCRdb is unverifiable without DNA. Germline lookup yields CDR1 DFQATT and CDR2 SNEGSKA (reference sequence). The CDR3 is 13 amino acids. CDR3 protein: CSARDPPAGPAYF.

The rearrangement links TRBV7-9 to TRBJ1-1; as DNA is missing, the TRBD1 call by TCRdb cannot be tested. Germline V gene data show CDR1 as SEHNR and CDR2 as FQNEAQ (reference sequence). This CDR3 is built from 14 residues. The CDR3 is CASSFGQGGVKAFF.

This CDR3 reads CSASFYTEAFF. The genes are TRBV20-1 and TRBJ1-1. CDR3 length: 11 residues. Germline V gene sequence: CDR1 DFQATT, CDR2 SNEGSKA (reference sequence).

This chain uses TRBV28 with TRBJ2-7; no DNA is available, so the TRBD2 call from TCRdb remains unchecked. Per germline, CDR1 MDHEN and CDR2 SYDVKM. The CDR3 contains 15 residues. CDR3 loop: CASSFSARAGREQYF.

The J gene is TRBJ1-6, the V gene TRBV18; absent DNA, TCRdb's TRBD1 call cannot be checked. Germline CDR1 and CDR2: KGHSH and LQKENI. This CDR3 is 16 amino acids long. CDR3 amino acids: CASSPDLRGRNSPLHF. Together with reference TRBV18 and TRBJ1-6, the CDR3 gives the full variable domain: NAGVMQNPRHLVRRRGQEARLRCSPMKGHSHVYWYRQLPEEGLKFMVYLQKENIIDESGMPKERFSAEFPKEGPSILRIQQVVRGDSAAYFCASSPDLRGRNSPLHFGNGTRLTVT.

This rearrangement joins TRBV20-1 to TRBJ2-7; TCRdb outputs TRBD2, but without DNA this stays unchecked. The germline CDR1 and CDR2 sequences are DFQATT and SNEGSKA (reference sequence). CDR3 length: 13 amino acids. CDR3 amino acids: CSANSGRVHEQYF.

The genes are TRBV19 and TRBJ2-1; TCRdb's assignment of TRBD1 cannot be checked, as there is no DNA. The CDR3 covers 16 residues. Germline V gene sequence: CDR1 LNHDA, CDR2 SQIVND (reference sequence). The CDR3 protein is CASTPRRGEHYNEQFF.

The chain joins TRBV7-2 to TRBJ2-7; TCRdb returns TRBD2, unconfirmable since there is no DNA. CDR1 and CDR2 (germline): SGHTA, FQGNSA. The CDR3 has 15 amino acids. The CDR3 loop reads CASSLEAGTSYQQYF.

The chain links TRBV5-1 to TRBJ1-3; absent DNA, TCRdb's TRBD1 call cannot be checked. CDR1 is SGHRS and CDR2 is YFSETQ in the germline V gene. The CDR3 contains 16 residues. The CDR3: CASSLEGLLPGNTIYF.

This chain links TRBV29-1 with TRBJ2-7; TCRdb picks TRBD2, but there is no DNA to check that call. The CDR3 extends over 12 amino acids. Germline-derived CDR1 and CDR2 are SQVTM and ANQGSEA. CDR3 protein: CSVLPGGDEQYF.

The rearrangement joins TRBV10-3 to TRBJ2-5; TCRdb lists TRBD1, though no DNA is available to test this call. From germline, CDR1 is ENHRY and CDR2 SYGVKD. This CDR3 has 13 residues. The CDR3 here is CATTPDIQETQYF.

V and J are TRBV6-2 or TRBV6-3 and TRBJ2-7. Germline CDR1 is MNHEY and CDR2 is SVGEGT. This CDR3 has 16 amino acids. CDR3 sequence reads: CASSNQIGFAIYEQYF.

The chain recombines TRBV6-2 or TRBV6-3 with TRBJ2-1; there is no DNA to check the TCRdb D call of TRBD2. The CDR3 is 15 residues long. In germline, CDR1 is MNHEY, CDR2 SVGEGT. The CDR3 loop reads CAGSYLSRDFSEQFF.

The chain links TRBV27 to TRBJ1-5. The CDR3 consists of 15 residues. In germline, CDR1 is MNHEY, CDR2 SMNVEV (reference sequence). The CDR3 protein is CASSLYVPLDQPQHF.

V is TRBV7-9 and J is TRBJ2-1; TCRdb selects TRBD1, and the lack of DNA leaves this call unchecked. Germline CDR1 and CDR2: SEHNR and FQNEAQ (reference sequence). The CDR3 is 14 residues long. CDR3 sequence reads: CATRKGGQGSEQFF.

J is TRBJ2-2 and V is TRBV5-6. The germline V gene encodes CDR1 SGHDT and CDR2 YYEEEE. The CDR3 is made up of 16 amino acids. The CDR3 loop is CASSFGLAGGTGELFF. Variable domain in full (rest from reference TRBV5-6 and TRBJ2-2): DAGVTQSPTHLIKTRGQQVTLRCSPKSGHDTVSWYQQALGQGPQFIFQYYEEEERQRGNFPDRFSGHQFPNYSSELNVNALLLGDSALYLCASSFGLAGGTGELFFGEGSRLTVL.

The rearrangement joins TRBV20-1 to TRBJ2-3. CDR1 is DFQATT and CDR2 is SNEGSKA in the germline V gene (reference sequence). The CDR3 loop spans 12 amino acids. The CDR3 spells CSAIASVDTQYF.

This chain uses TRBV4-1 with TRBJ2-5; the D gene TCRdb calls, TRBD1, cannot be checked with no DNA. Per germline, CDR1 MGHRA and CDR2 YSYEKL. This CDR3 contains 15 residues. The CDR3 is CASSQLGAGLETQYF.

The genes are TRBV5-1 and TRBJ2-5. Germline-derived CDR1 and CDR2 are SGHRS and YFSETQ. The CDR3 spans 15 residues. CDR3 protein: CASSLAPRSWETQYF.

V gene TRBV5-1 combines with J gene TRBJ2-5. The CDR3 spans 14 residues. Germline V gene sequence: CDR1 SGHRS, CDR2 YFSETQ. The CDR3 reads CASSLTSTQETQYF.

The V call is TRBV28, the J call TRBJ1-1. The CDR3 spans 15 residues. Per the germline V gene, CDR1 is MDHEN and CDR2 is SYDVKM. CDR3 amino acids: CASSLSVNLVTEAFF.